The sequence of this T cell receptor beta chain was determined in a study of immune heterogeneity within non-small cell lung tumors (dated by TCRdb to 2017 to 2018). Some background on the complete study: By histology, the tumors were several squamous cell carcinomas, fewer than 13 non-squamous carcinomas and 1 tumor not otherwise specified. The study combined whole-exome sequencing, RNA-seq and TCR beta repertoire sequencing of multiple spatially distinct regions from each NSCLC tumor to examine intratumoral immune heterogeneity. TCR repertoires were analyzed from around 57 tumor loci of fewer than 16 patients, whereas transcriptome data were available for only about 46 loci from some eleven patients. For mutant peptides 8 to 11 amino acids long, netMHCpan-3.0 predicted neoantigen binding to the HLA alleles of each patient.

A multiplex PCR system amplified the TCR beta CDR3 region, with a first 10-cycle round using 32 V-gene forward and 13 J-gene reverse primers. The first PCR round was done with a QIAGEN Multiplex PCR Kit, and the primer sequences were filed in Chinese patent CN105087789A. Illumina universal primers were attached in a second round of PCR run with the Phusion High-Fidelity PCR Kit. TCR libraries were paired-end sequenced at 151 bp read length on the Illumina HiSeq X Ten platform. In the source study's methods: Reads lacking multiplex PCR primers were removed with Cutadapt, read pairs were merged with PEAR, and CDR3 regions were called with MiXCR default settings. Repertoire diversity used Shannon entropy, and clonality was computed as one minus Shannon entropy divided by ln of productive unique sequence count. Clonotypes at a frequency of at least 0.5% were defined as dominant or high-frequency T-cell clones. TCRdb reworked the public reads: Q25 trimming with fastp, MiXCR clone assembly, productive beta chains retained. One record per CDR3 amino acid sequence lists the most common genes and DNA. V and J calls and clone size were set by TCRdb, not the authors. The sample records approximately 2,000 distinct CDR3 sequences, 45% of which are singletons. 10% to 15% of the sample is in the top ten clones.

This clonotype was observed a few times. This receptor's antigen is unknown. No much larger clone is present one base from it, and per-base qualities are unavailable. General study outcomes and caveats: A moderate positive correlation (R around 0.35), which was statistically significant, linked local T-cell repertoire clonality to local tumor mutational burden. High-frequency TCR beta clonotypes were found to be largely distinct between individual patients. Within a given patient, the same dominant CDR3B clonotypes showed up repeatedly across loci, although different tumor locations also carried unique high-frequency clones.

For the TCR template, genomic DNA was extracted from bulk tumor tissue, and 500 to 750 ng of gDNA was amplified for each sample. Multiple biopsies per primary tumor were taken during surgery, spaced as far apart as possible within the tumor mass. Patients in the study cohort, which was described as untreated, were newly diagnosed NSCLC cases going through curative surgery. The donors were approximately 14 patients with newly diagnosed non-small cell lung cancer who were having surgery with curative intent. A couple of independent pathologists reviewed the resected tumor masses. Sequencing was performed only on DNA and RNA samples of high quality. The V end loses 3 bases and the J end loses 2 bases, and a stretch of 8 bases separates them. There are 13 amino acids in the CDR3, from cysteine to phenylalanine inclusive. Only CDR3 DNA remains: 39 bases, in frame from the first base. The germline V gene (reference sequence) supplies CDR1 LNHDA and CDR2 SQIVND.

The rearranged chain carries TRBV19 and TRBJ2-7; the D gene is tentatively TRBD1 or TRBD2, each matching 5 bases. The sample comprised lung tumor tissue. This TCR was sampled from a man in his 70s with non-small cell lung cancer. Here is the DNA: TGTGCCAGTAGTATGCTGGGGGCCTACGAGCAGTACTTC. It specifies CASSMLGAYEQYF. The variable domain in full, with residues beyond the CDR3 obtained from the reference TRBV19 and TRBJ2-7 genes, is DGGITQSPKYLFRKEGQNVTLSCEQNLNHDAMYWYRQDPGQGLRLIYYSQIVNDFQKGDIAEGYSVSREKKESFPLTVTSAQKNPTAFYLCASSMLGAYEQYFGPGTRLTVT.